This TCR beta chain was sequenced during a study of tumor and adjacent non-tumor tissue in lung cancer. On the study more broadly: On average, productive TCRbeta reads reached 4 million to 4.5 million per sample.

Germline CDR1 MNHEY, CDR2 SVGAGI. CDR3 length equals 14 residues. On this clonotype: Its antigen is still unknown.

A modified ARM-PCR protocol with three rounds of nested PCR amplified TCRbeta. Using its own MiXCR run on the multiplex PCR reads, TCRdb lists one record per CDR3 protein. Counted here are approximately 77,000 distinct CDR3 sequences, approximately 81% occurring once; the ten biggest clones make up less than 60%. No cell sorting was done before RNA was extracted from the tissue. This non-tumor lung sample came from over 3 cm beyond the tumor edge. The study's findings and limits: Patients with more diverse tumor TCRs had worse survival.

Sequencing was performed on distant non-tumor lung tissue. The chain has TRBV6-5 and TRBJ2-1; D is perhaps TRBD1 (6 bases). This TCR derives from a man between 60 and 70 years old with non-small cell lung cancer. In DNA, the CDR3 is TGTACCGGCCGCAGGGGAATACTTTACAATGAGCAGTTCTTC. It is translated as CTGRRGILYNEQFF.